Listed here are 19 T cell receptor beta chains from one sample, sequenced in a study of T cell responses to AZD1222 COVID-19 vaccine. The protocol was immunoSEQ multiplex PCR, while the TCRdb copy is restricted to in-frame clones and leaves out a portion. Of about 110,000 clones listed, approximately 90% are singletons. Sequencing used peripheral blood, obtained on day 0 of AZD1222 vaccination. These TCRs come from an adult in good health.

This chain uses TRBV7-8 with TRBJ2-7; D tentatively reads TRBD1 or TRBD2 (6 bases each). The CDR3 extends over 14 amino acids. Germline-derived CDR1 and CDR2 are SGHVS and FQNEAQ. Trimming removed 1 base from V and 6 bases from J, with 13 bases in between. The CDR3 protein is CASSLVGGQGEQYF. The CDR3 DNA is TGTGCCAGCAGCTTAGTTGGGGGGCAGGGCGAGCAGTACTTC.

This clone has a single count. CDR3 loop: CASSPTGAVNTEAFF. As DNA, the CDR3 is TGTGCCAGCAGCCCGACAGGGGCGGTGAACACTGAAGCTTTCTTT. The chain couples TRBV4-2 to TRBJ1-1, with 8 bases lining up with TRBD1. The CDR3 length is 15 residues. J was trimmed by 0 bases and V by 4 bases; bases with no gene match: 4. From germline, CDR1 is LGHNA and CDR2 YNFKEQ.

The J gene is TRBJ2-7, the V gene TRBV6-4, with 12 bases that match TRBD2. This CDR3 region has 21 residues. From germline, CDR1 is MRHNA and CDR2 SNTAGT. V shed 2 bases and J 1 base; nucleotides not matched to a gene: 18. In DNA form, the CDR3 reads TGTGCCAGCAGTGACCCGGCCTCGACTAGCGGGAGTACTAACGGGTCCTACGAGCAGTACTTC. Encoded protein: CASSDPASTSGSTNGSYEQYF.

This chain uses TRBV5-1 with TRBJ2-7; a weak D match, TRBD1 (6 bases). Germline CDR1 reads SGHRS; CDR2 reads YFSETQ. With 4 bases removed from V and 3 bases from J, the gap between germline ends came to 8 bases. The CDR3 extends over 12 amino acids. The CDR3, as DNA: TGCGCCAGCAGCCGGGACATCTACGAGCAGTACTTC. Amino acid sequence: CASSRDIYEQYF.

This chain connects TRBV28 to TRBJ1-5; D remains ambiguous. This CDR3 is 16 amino acids long. The germline CDR1 and CDR2 sequences are MDHEN and SYDVKM. V shed 2 bases and J shed 4 bases, with 15 bases lying between them. In nucleotides, the CDR3 is TGTGCCAGCAGTTTACTGTCCGGCAGGAGTAATCAGCCCCAGCATTTT. As protein: CASSLLSGRSNQPQHF.

The CDR3 DNA reads TGTGCCAGCAGTGGTACAGGGATGGGCTCACCCCTCCACTTT. It specifies CASSGTGMGSPLHF. The gene calls are TRBV2 and TRBJ1-6, with TRBD1 as a possible D gene (6 bases). This CDR3 is 14 amino acids long. The V gene's germline CDR1 is SNHLY and CDR2 FYNNEI. V lost 4 bases to trimming and J lost 10 bases, with 14 bases between them.

This clone was seen once. The rearrangement links TRBV4-1 to TRBJ1-2; 8 nucleotides line up with TRBD1. The length of the CDR3 is 17 residues. Germline V lookup: CDR1 MGHRA, CDR2 YSYEKL. V gave up 0 bases and J gave up 0 bases; unmatched junction bases: 6. Here the CDR3 reads CASSQDPGTGSNYGYTF. The CDR3 nucleotides are TGCGCCAGCAGCCAAGACCCCGGGACAGGATCTAACTATGGCTACACCTTC.

The V gene is TRBV1, the J gene TRBJ1-5; no DNA check was done on the table's D call, TRBD1. TRBV1 is assigned pseudogene status. CDR3 length equals 16 residues. The CDR3 DNA reads TGCACCAGCAGCCAAATGAAGGAAGCAGGGGATCAGCCCCAGCATTTT. It is translated as CTSSQMKEAGDQPQHF.

The genes are TRBV27 and TRBJ1-6; D not certain. The CDR3 totals 15 residues. V dropped 6 bases and J dropped 8 bases, with 17 bases sitting between them. CDR1 is MNHEY and CDR2 is SMNVEV in the germline V gene (reference sequence). The CDR3 here is CASSPTAKGYSPLHF. CDR3 DNA sequence: TGTGCCAGCAGCCCTACCGCAAAGGGCTATTCACCCCTCCACTTT.

Here the CDR3 DNA reads TGTGCCTGGAGTGTGCGGGAGCACAATGAGCAGTTCTTC. Translation gives CAWSVREHNEQFF. This chain connects TRBV30 to TRBJ2-1; 7 nucleotides align to TRBD2. Germline V lookup: CDR1 GTSNPN, CDR2 SVGIG (reference sequence). J lost 5 bases, V lost 0 bases, and 1 base had no gene match. This CDR3 comprises 13 residues.

The chain employs TRBV6-5 and TRBJ1-1; D remains unclear. This CDR3 spans 13 amino acids. Germline CDR1 reads MNHEY; CDR2 reads SVGAGI. V lost 5 bases and J 5 bases, leaving 12 bases between the germline ends. CDR3 region: CASSKDGRTEAFF. DNA for the CDR3: TGTGCCAGCAGTAAGGACGGGAGGACTGAAGCTTTCTTT.

This rearrangement joins TRBV30 to TRBJ1-5; D may be TRBD1 (5 bases). Germline-derived CDR1 and CDR2 are GTSNPN and SVGIG (reference sequence). The CDR3 is made up of 13 amino acids. Trimming took 3 bases from V and 3 from J, leaving 9 bases between them. DNA of the CDR3: TGTGCCTGGAGCGTGACAGACAATCAGCCCCAGCATTTT. Its protein is CAWSVTDNQPQHF.

V and J are TRBV12-3 or TRBV12-4 and TRBJ2-3, with no clear D. The CDR3 spans 12 residues. Trimming removed 4 bases at V and 6 bases at J, with 8 bases between. The CDR3 nucleotides read TGTGCCAGCAGTTCTAACTGGGATACGCAGTATTTT. This translates into CASSSNWDTQYF.

The genes are TRBV7-9 and TRBJ1-1, with a possible D match to TRBD1 (5 bases). CDR1 is SEHNR, CDR2 FQNEAQ, per germline (reference sequence). Trimming cost V 5 bases and J 6 bases, with 16 bases left between them. The CDR3 sequence is 14 residues long. CDR3 protein: CASSPLGGFAEAFF. DNA of the CDR3: TGTGCCAGCAGCCCTTTGGGGGGTTTCGCTGAAGCTTTCTTT.

A single count supports this clone. This chain uses TRBV28 with TRBJ1-2; 7 nucleotides line up with TRBD1. CDR1 MDHEN and CDR2 SYDVKM come from the germline V gene. The CDR3 has 14 amino acids. V shed 5 bases, J shed 0 bases, and the junction held 3 bases outside the gene matches. Here the CDR3 reads CASSPGTANYGYTF. The CDR3 DNA follows: TGTGCCAGCAGTCCCGGGACAGCTAACTATGGCTACACCTTC.

The chain links TRBV20-1 to TRBJ2-3; D assignment may be TRBD1 or TRBD2 (6 bases each). Trimming took 3 bases from V and 4 from J, leaving 14 bases between them. The CDR3 sequence is 14 residues long. CDR1 is DFQATT, CDR2 SNEGSKA, per germline (reference sequence). The CDR3 region has the DNA TGCAGTGCTAGTGACGGGGGCATGGCAGATACGCAGTATTTT. It encodes CSASDGGMADTQYF.

V is TRBV7-8 and J is TRBJ2-2; D possibly corresponds to TRBD1 (6 bases). The CDR3 consists of 14 residues. Germline CDR1 is SGHVS and CDR2 is FQNEAQ. Trimming took off 4 bases at V and 6 bases at J, with 12 bases between the two ends. The chain's CDR3 is CASSSIAGAGELFF. In nucleotides, the CDR3 is TGTGCCAGCAGCTCGATAGCAGGGGCCGGGGAGCTGTTTTTT. Full variable domain (missing parts from reference TRBV7-8 and TRBJ2-2): GAGVSQSPRYKVAKRGQDVALRCDPISGHVSLFWYQQALGQGPEFLTYFQNEAQLDKSGLPSDRFFAERPEGSVSTLKIQRTQQEDSAVYLCASSSIAGAGELFFGEGSRLTVL.

This clone was found once. This sequence joins TRBV19 and TRBJ1-4, with 8 bases that match TRBD1. V shed 8 bases, J shed 7 bases, and the junction held 6 bases outside the gene matches. Germline V gives CDR1 LNHDA, CDR2 SQIVND (reference sequence). The CDR3 is made up of 13 amino acids. This CDR3 is CASGRGTGEKLFF. The CDR3 nucleotides are TGTGCCAGTGGCAGGGGGACAGGTGAAAAACTGTTTTTT.

The rearrangement links TRBV7-3 to TRBJ1-2; D perhaps matches TRBD1 (5 bases). CDR3 length: 13 residues. Germline V CDR1 and CDR2: SGHTA, FQGTGA. V lost 2 bases, J lost 8 bases, and 12 bases lay in between. The DNA of the CDR3 is TGTGCCAGCAGCTTAGGGGGGTGGCAAGGCTACACCTTC. This codes for CASSLGGWQGYTF.